This TCR beta chain was identified in a study of shared clonotypes between healthy human individuals. In the study overall: A couple of female and a few male donors aged 18 to 49 were enrolled.

Germline CDR1 SGHVS, CDR2 FNYEAQ. The V and J ends lost 5 bases and 2 bases, in that order; junction bases with no gene match: 6. The CDR3 length is 15 residues. The authors divided CD4+ cells into CD45RA+ naive and CD45RA-negative memory subsets. Concerning this clone itself: Its antigen is not identified.

Approximately 30,000 T cell genomes (roughly 0.2 ug DNA) went into each sorted-subset replicate. Method: immunoSEQ multiplex PCR; TCRdb's copy keeps in-frame clones and lacks some. The sample contains around 2.5 million clones, more than 85% of which appear only once. General study points: Sampling used blood alone; tissue repertoires probably differ.

The sequenced material came from naive CD4+ T cells from PBMCs. As to subset: CD45RA+ positively selected. The clonotype comes from a man aged 18 to 30 in good health. Some clones in this sample may be carry-over from other donors' samples. V and J are TRBV7-6 and TRBJ2-1; 7 bases line up with TRBD2. In DNA, the CDR3 is TGTGCCAGCAGCCCAACTCGGGGGGCCTACAATGAGCAGTTCTTC. This gives the protein CASSPTRGAYNEQFF.